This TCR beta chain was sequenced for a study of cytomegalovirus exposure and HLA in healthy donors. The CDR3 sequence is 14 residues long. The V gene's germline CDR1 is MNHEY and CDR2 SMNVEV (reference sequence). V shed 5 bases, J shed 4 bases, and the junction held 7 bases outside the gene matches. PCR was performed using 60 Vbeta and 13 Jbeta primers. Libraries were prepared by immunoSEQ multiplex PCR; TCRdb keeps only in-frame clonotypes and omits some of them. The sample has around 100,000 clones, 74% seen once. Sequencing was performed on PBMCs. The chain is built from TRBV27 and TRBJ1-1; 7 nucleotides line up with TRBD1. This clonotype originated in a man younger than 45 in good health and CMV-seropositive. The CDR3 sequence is CASSLGTARTEAFF. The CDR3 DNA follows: TGTGCCAGCAGTCTTGGGACAGCTCGCACTGAAGCTTTCTTT.